These 12 T cell receptor beta chains share one sample of origin, sequenced in a study of blood T cell repertoires in COVID-19. Method: immunoSEQ multiplex PCR; TCRdb's copy keeps in-frame clones and lacks some. Among 30,000 or so clones listed, roughly 87% were seen once. The sequencing input was peripheral blood. The receptors stem from a man between 60 and 75 years old with active COVID-19.

About this clone: Other DNA sequences from this sample encode an identical CDR3 as well. CDR3 DNA: TGTGCCAGCAGCCTAAAAAGGGGAGATACGCAGTATTTT. This translates into CASSLKRGDTQYF. The rearrangement links TRBV7-2 to TRBJ2-3, with a possible D match to TRBD1 (5 bases). The CDR3 length is 13 residues. Trimming cost V 5 bases and J 5 bases, with 11 bases left between them. Germline V gives CDR1 SGHTA, CDR2 FQGNSA.

The chain recombines TRBV7-8 with TRBJ2-3, with D perhaps TRBD2 (6 bases). V was shortened by 5 bases and J by 5 bases, with 20 bases between the two germline ends. Per the germline V gene, CDR1 is SGHVS and CDR2 is FQNEAQ. The CDR3 extends over 16 amino acids. In nucleotides, the CDR3 is TGTGCCAGCAGCCGAGGGGTTTCGGGAGTAGGAGATACGCAGTATTTT. Translated, it gives CASSRGVSGVGDTQYF.

The rearrangement links TRBV6-5 to TRBJ1-5; 10 bases are shared with TRBD1. Germline loops: CDR1 MNHEY, CDR2 SVGAGI. The CDR3 is 14 residues long. The junction had 4 bases not matched to a gene; V was cut back by 5 bases and J by 6 bases. In DNA form, the CDR3 reads TGTGCCAGCAGTACGGGACAGGGGCCTCAGCCCCAGCATTTT. Amino acids: CASSTGQGPQPQHF.

V gene TRBV11-1 combines with J gene TRBJ2-7, with D hard to call. Trimming took off 0 bases at V and 3 bases at J, with 3 bases between the two ends. The CDR3 consists of 12 residues. Germline V lookup: CDR1 SGHAT, CDR2 FQDESV (reference sequence). DNA for the CDR3: TGTGCCAGCAGCTTAGCGAGCTACGAGCAGTACTTC. Its translation: CASSLASYEQYF.

This chain connects TRBV7-2 to TRBJ2-3; 9 positions agree with TRBD2. The CDR3 covers 17 residues. J was trimmed by 3 bases and V by 1 base; bases with no gene match: 8. Per germline, CDR1 SGHTA and CDR2 FQGNSA. In DNA, the CDR3 is TGTGCCAGCAGCTTAGGGGTAGCGGGAGAGGGGACAGATACGCAGTATTTT. Translation: CASSLGVAGEGTDTQYF.

V usage is TRBV6-5 and J usage is TRBJ2-5, with D maybe TRBD1 (5 bases). Germline V CDR1 and CDR2: MNHEY, SVGAGI. The ends were cut back, 8 bases at V and 5 bases at J, with 12 bases in the middle. The CDR3 consists of 12 residues. As DNA, the CDR3 is TGTGCCAGCGGGGCAGGCCAGGAGACCCAGTACTTC. The encoded protein is CASGAGQETQYF.

This chain joins TRBV5-1 and TRBJ2-1; unclear D gene. V dropped 3 bases and J dropped 1 base, with 8 bases sitting between them. CDR1 and CDR2 from the germline V gene are SGHRS and YFSETQ. The CDR3 is 14 amino acids. In nucleotides, the CDR3 is TGCGCCAGCAGCTCGGGTGGGTCCTACAATGAGCAGTTCTTC. This codes for CASSSGGSYNEQFF.

The chain links TRBV6-2 or TRBV6-3 to TRBJ1-1; 8 nucleotides align to TRBD1. J was trimmed by 5 bases and V by 0 bases; bases with no gene match: 2. The germline V gene has CDR1 MNHEY and CDR2 SVGEGT. CDR3 length: 14 residues. CDR3 coding DNA: TGTGCCAGCAGTTACTCTAGGACAGGGACTGAAGCTTTCTTT. It yields the protein CASSYSRTGTEAFF.

This chain connects TRBV11-1 to TRBJ2-1; 11 bases line up with TRBD1. With V trimmed by 5 bases and J by 4 bases, 4 bases remained unmatched. The CDR3 extends over 15 amino acids. Germline assignment: CDR1 SGHAT and CDR2 FQDESV (reference sequence). CDR3 residues: CASSGQGARYNEQFF. The CDR3, as DNA: TGTGCCAGCAGCGGACAGGGGGCGAGGTACAATGAGCAGTTCTTC. Complete variable domain (other parts from reference TRBV11-1 and TRBJ2-1): EAEVAQSPRYKITEKSQAVAFWCDPISGHATLYWYRQILGQGPELLVQFQDESVVDDSQLPKDRFSAERLKGVDSTLKIQPAELGDSAMYLCASSGQGARYNEQFFGPGTRLTVL.

This chain connects TRBV7-9 to TRBJ2-1, with 9 bases lining up with TRBD2. The CDR3 totals 14 residues. Trimming cost V 6 bases and J 9 bases; bases outside gene matches: 9. Germline-derived CDR1 and CDR2 are SEHNR and FQNEAQ (reference sequence). CDR3 DNA: TGTGCCAGCAGGGCGGGGGGGCCGAGTATTGAGCAGTTCTTC. Protein sequence: CASRAGGPSIEQFF.

The J gene is TRBJ1-1, the V gene TRBV5-1, with D possibly being TRBD1 (6 bases). The V gene lost 4 bases and the J gene lost 1 base, with 17 bases spanning the gap. CDR1 is SGHRS and CDR2 is YFSETQ in the germline V gene. This CDR3 is 16 amino acids long. This CDR3 is CASSLGQPGKNTEAFF. For the CDR3, the DNA is TGCGCCAGCAGCCTAGGACAGCCGGGGAAGAACACTGAAGCTTTCTTT.

V usage is TRBV29-1 and J usage is TRBJ2-3; 14 nucleotides line up with TRBD2. The junction had 3 bases not matched to a gene; V was cut back by 6 bases and J by 4 bases. The germline V gene encodes CDR1 SQVTM and CDR2 ANQGSEA. The CDR3 sequence is 14 residues long. The CDR3 nucleotides are TGCAGCGTCCAGACTAGCGGGAGGGCAGATACGCAGTATTTT. It yields the protein CSVQTSGRADTQYF.